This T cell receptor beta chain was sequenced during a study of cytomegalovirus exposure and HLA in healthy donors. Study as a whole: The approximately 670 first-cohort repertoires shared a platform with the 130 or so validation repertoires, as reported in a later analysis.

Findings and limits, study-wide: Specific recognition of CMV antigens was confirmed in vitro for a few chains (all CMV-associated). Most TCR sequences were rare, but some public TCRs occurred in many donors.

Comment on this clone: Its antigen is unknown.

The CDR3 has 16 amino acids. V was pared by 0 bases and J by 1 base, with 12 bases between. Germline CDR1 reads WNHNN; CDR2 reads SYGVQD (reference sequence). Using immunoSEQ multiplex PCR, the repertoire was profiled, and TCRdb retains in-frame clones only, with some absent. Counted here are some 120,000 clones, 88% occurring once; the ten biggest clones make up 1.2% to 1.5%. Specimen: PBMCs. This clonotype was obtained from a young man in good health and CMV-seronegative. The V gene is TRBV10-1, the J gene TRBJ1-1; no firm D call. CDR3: CASSESRGVWNTEAFF. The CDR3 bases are TGCGCCAGCAGTGAGTCGCGGGGAGTATGGAACACTGAAGCTTTCTTT.